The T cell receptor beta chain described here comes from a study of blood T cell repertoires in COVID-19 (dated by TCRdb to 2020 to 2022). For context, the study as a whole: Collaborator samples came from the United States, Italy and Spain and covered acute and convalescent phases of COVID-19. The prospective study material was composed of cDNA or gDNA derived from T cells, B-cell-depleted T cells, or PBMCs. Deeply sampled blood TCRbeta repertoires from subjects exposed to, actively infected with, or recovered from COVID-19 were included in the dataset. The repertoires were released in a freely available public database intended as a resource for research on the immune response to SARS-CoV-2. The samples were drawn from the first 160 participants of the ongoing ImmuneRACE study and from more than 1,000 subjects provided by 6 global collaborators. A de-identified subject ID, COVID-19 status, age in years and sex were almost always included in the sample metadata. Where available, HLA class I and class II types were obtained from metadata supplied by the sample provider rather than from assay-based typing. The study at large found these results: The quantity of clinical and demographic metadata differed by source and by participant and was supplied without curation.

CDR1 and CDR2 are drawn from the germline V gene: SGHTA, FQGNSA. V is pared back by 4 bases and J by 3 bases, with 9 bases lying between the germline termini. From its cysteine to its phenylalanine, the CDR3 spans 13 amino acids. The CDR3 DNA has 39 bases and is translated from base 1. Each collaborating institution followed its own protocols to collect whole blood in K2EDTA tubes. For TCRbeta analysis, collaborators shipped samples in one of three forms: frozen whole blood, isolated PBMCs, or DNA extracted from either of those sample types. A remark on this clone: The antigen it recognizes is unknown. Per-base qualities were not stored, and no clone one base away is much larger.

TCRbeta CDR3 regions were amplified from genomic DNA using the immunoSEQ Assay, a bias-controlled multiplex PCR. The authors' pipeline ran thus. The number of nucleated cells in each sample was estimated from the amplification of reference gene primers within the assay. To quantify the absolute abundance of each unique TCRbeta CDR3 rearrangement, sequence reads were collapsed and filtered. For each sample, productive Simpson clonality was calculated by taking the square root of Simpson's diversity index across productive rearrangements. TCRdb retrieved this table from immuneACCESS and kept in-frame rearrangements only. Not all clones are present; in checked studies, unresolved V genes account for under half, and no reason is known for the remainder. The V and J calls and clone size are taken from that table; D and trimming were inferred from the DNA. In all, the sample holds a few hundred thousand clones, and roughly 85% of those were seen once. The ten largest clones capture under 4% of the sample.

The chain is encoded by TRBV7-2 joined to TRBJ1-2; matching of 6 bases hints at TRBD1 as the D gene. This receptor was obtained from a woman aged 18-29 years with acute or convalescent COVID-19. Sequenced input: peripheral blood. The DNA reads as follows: TGTGCCAGCAGCTCCGGGACACACTATGGCTACACCTTC. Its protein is CASSSGTHYGYTF.